This T cell receptor beta chain was profiled in a study of blood T cell repertoires in COVID-19 (dated by TCRdb to the early 2020s). With regard to the full study: Samples covering the acute and convalescent phases of COVID-19 were provided by collaborators in the United States, Italy and Spain. The sample metadata nearly always contained a de-identified subject ID, COVID-19 status, age in years and sex. Where HLA class I and class II types were available, the types were taken from metadata supplied by the sample provider, not from assay-based typing. Deeply sampled blood TCRbeta repertoires from subjects exposed to, actively infected with, or recovered from COVID-19 were included in the dataset. The samples were drawn from the first 160 participants of the ongoing ImmuneRACE study and from roughly 1,300 subjects provided by 6 global collaborators. The material from the prospective study consisted of cDNA or gDNA derived from T cells, B-cell-depleted T cells, or PBMCs. The repertoires were released in a freely available public database intended as a resource for research on the immune response to SARS-CoV-2.

Participants in the prospective study were aged roughly 18 to 100 years, lived in more than 20 United States geographic areas, and enrolled through a virtual design. Cohort assignment in the prospective study relied on participant-reported clinical history from a screening survey and a study questionnaire. Recovered participants in ImmuneRACE Cohort 3 were defined as having two consecutive negative NP/OP PCR tests, clearance from a healthcare professional, or resolution of symptoms. Each participant in the prospective study had whole blood, serum and a nasopharyngeal or oropharyngeal swab collected by mobile phlebotomists. Additional blood draws and questionnaires over an approximately 2-month period could optionally be provided by prospective study participants. Before DNA extraction, prospective study blood samples were shipped either frozen or at room temperature. TCRbeta CDR3 regions were amplified from genomic DNA by means of the immunoSEQ Assay, a bias-controlled multiplex PCR. The original pipeline was this. The number of nucleated cells in each sample was estimated by amplification of reference gene primers within the assay. To quantify the absolute abundance of each unique TCRbeta CDR3 rearrangement, sequence reads were collapsed and filtered. For each sample, productive Simpson clonality was calculated as the square root of Simpson's diversity index across productive rearrangements. Entries here come from immuneACCESS through TCRdb and include only in-frame sequences with V and J called. Some clones fail to appear in such tables; in the studies checked, an unresolved V gene covers under half of the shortfall, and the cause of the remainder is unknown. The V and J calls and clone size were taken over from that table, and D and trimming were inferred from the DNA. The sample profile shows more than 300,000 clones; 88% of them were found once. The biggest ten clones account for roughly 1.2% of the sample.

What the work shows at the level of the full study, not this receptor alone: Clinical and demographic metadata were provided uncurated, with the amount varying by source and participant.

To note about this clone: The specificity of this receptor is unknown. No per-base quality is available; no much larger clone lies one base away.

The clonotype originates from a woman younger than 30 who had recovered from COVID-19. Source material: PBMCs or T cells enriched from blood (not recorded which).

The DNA sequence reads TGTGCCAGCAGCCGGACAGCGGTGGGCTACAATGAGCAGTTCTTC. It is translated as CASSRTAVGYNEQFF. The chain joins TRBV4-2 to TRBJ2-1; TRBD1 is perhaps the D gene, given 6 matching bases. V and J lose 4 bases and 3 bases, and a span of 13 bases separates them. Via the germline V gene, CDR1 is LGHNA and CDR2 YNFKEQ. The CDR3 holds 15 amino acids from the cysteine to the phenylalanine. CDR3 DNA is the only sequence kept; it has 45 bases, read in frame from the first base.